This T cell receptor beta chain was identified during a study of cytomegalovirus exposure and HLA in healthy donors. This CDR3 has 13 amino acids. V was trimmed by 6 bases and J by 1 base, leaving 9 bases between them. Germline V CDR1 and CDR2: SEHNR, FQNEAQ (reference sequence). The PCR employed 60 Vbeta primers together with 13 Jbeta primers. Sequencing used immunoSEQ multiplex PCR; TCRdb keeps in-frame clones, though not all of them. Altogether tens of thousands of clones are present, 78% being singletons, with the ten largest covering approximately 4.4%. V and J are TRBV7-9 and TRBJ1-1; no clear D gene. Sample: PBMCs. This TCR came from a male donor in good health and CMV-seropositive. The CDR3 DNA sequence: TGTGCCAGCAGAAGGACTGCGAACACTGAAGCTTTCTTT. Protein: CASRRTANTEAFF.